This T cell receptor beta chain was documented in a study of blood T cell repertoires in COVID-19. Sequencing was performed with immunoSEQ multiplex PCR; in TCRdb, only in-frame clones are kept and a portion is missing. The sample includes around 42,000 clones, around 89% of them seen just once. J lost 3 bases, V lost 6 bases, and 9 bases had no gene match. The CDR3 extends over 15 amino acids. From germline, CDR1 is MNHEY and CDR2 SVGAGI. This chain connects TRBV6-5 to TRBJ1-1; TRBD1 matches 8 bases. Sequenced: peripheral blood. The receptor's source is a human donor in a cohort sampled during active COVID-19. Here the CDR3 DNA reads TGTGCCAGCAGCGTCTCGGACAGGGTGGACACTGAAGCTTTCTTT. Its translation is CASSVSDRVDTEAFF.